A selection of T cell receptor beta chains follows, all from one sample in a study of human T cells and chemical hapten exposure. MiXCR, applied by TCRdb to the RACE reads, yields one record per CDR3 protein. This table holds roughly 190,000 distinct CDR3 sequences, approximately 20% found once. The material was whole blood, obtained in connection with sensitization to the hapten diphenylcyclopropenone (DPC). The receptor source for this set is a woman aged 50 to 65 with alopecia areata. Some clones in this sample may be carry-over from other donors' samples. Each CDR3 is given with its conserved first and last residue. D genes are given only for firm matches. Not all rows give a size; the values are once, few, many and, for expanded clones, a class.

j_call	d_call	v_call	clone_size	cdr3_aa	cdr3_nt
TRBJ2-7	TRBD1	TRBV30	few	CAWTRQGVEEQYF	TGTGCCTGGACTCGACAGGGAGTGGAAGAGCAGTACTTC
TRBJ2-5	NA	TRBV7-6	NA	CASSLGLARETQYF	TGTGCCAGCAGCTTAGGTCTAGCGAGAGAGACCCAGTACTTC
TRBJ2-1	NA	TRBV4-1	few	CASSQDSVSPLGKTNEQFF	TGCGCCAGCAGCCAAGATAGCGTCAGTCCGCTGGGGAAAACCAATGAGCAGTTCTTC
TRBJ1-1	NA	TRBV7-2	NA	CASRPRRTEAFF	TGTGCCAGCAGGCCCCGCAGAACTGAAGCTTTCTTT
TRBJ2-7	NA	TRBV7-8	few	CASSFDQARSHEQYF	TGTGCCAGCAGCTTCGATCAAGCCCGATCCCACGAGCAGTACTTC
TRBJ2-2	NA	TRBV20-1	few	CSARDAGRNTGELFF	TGCAGTGCTAGAGATGCGGGGCGGAACACCGGGGAGCTGTTTTTT
TRBJ2-6	TRBD1	TRBV20-1	NA	CSATGTGLTGANVLTF	TGCAGTGCTACCGGGACAGGGTTAACTGGGGCCAACGTCCTGACTTTC
TRBJ1-1	NA	TRBV27	few	CASRTGPEAFF	TGTGCCAGCAGGACAGGTCCAGAAGCTTTCTTT
TRBJ2-3	NA	TRBV9	NA	CASSDGIADASTDTQYF	TGTGCCAGCAGCGATGGCATAGCGGACGCGAGCACAGATACGCAGTATTTT
TRBJ2-7	TRBD1	TRBV6-5	few	CASSYGTGPYEQYF	TGTGCCAGCAGCTACGGGACAGGCCCCTACGAGCAGTACTTC
TRBJ2-7	NA	TRBV11-2	NA	CASSPNERYEQYF	TGTGCCAGCAGTCCGAACGAGCGGTACGAGCAGTACTTC
TRBJ2-7	NA	TRBV7-6	few	CASSSNLWYEQYF	TGTGCCAGCAGCTCAAACTTATGGTACGAGCAGTACTTC
TRBJ2-4	NA	TRBV4-1	NA	CASSQEGSQWGKNIQYF	TGCGCCAGCAGCCAAGAAGGAAGCCAATGGGGCAAAAACATTCAGTACTTC
TRBJ2-7	TRBD2	TRBV14	NA	CASSQGPLAGPYEQYF	TGTGCCAGCAGCCAAGGACCACTAGCGGGCCCCTACGAGCAGTACTTC
TRBJ1-5	TRBD1	TRBV6-6	few	CASSYPAGTGRGQPQHF	TGTGCCAGCAGTTACCCGGCGGGGACAGGGCGGGGTCAGCCCCAGCATTTT
TRBJ1-1	TRBD1	TRBV29-1	NA	CSVGDREAFF	TGCAGCGTCGGGGACAGGGAAGCTTTCTTT
TRBJ2-6	NA	TRBV29-1	NA	CSVGAHSGANVLTF	TGCAGCGTTGGGGCGCACTCTGGGGCCAACGTCCTGACTTTC
TRBJ1-5	NA	TRBV20-1	NA	CSALSWTGSNQPQHF	TGCAGTGCCCTGAGTTGGACTGGGAGCAATCAGCCCCAGCATTTT
TRBJ2-7	TRBD1	TRBV5-1	NA	CASSWTGGLSSYEQYF	TGCGCCAGCAGCTGGACAGGGGGCCTAAGCTCCTACGAGCAGTACTTC
TRBJ1-3	TRBD1	TRBV5-1	NA	CASSRWDRGTGNTIYF	TGCGCCAGCAGCCGATGGGACAGGGGAACTGGAAACACCATATATTTT
TRBJ1-1	TRBD1	TRBV20-1	few	CSARGPRGLAFF	TGCAGTGCTAGAGGTCCCAGGGGGCTAGCTTTCTTT
TRBJ2-6	NA	TRBV20-1	NA	CSATASGANVLTF	TGCAGTGCTACAGCCTCTGGGGCCAACGTCCTGACTTTC
TRBJ2-7	TRBD2	TRBV7-9	few	CASSPGGLAVFLYEQYF	TGTGCCAGCAGCCCCGGGGGACTAGCGGTTTTCCTTTACGAGCAGTACTTC
TRBJ2-7	TRBD1	TRBV3-1	few	CASSPRGSGEQYF	TGTGCCAGCAGCCCCAGGGGGTCGGGGGAGCAGTACTTC
TRBJ2-1	NA	TRBV20-1	few	CSALDSYNEQFF	TGCAGTGCTTTGGACTCCTACAATGAGCAGTTCTTC